The 15 T cell receptor beta chains below all came from one sample that was sequenced in a study of blood T cell repertoires in COVID-19. Some clones are missing from TCRdb's copy, which holds only in-frame ones; the method was immunoSEQ multiplex PCR. The sample includes 200,000 to 250,000 clones, 70% to 85% of them seen just once. The sequencing sample was made of peripheral blood. The source of these receptors is a woman aged 40 to 49 with active or convalescent COVID-19.

The V gene is TRBV27, the J gene TRBJ1-1; D is uncertain. Germline values: CDR1 MNHEY, CDR2 SMNVEV (reference sequence). The ends were cut back, 8 bases at V and 0 bases at J, with 13 bases in the middle. The CDR3 is 14 residues long. The CDR3 sequence is CASEGGTLNTEAFF. Here the CDR3 DNA reads TGTGCCAGCGAGGGCGGCACCCTGAACACTGAAGCTTTCTTT.

CDR3 in DNA: TGTGCCAGCAGCCGGATGGGGCCTGAAGCTTTCTTT. This sequence encodes CASSRMGPEAFF. The rearrangement joins TRBV6-6 to TRBJ1-1; D is perhaps TRBD1 (5 bases). The CDR3 spans 12 residues. Deletions cut 6 bases from V and 6 bases from J, with 11 bases between. Germline V gives CDR1 MNHNY, CDR2 SVGAGI (reference sequence).

The chain employs TRBV5-5 and TRBJ1-1; 8 bases are shared with TRBD1. Germline lookup yields CDR1 SGHKS and CDR2 YYEKEE (reference sequence). With 2 bases clipped from V and 1 base from J, the junction kept 7 bases outside the gene matches. The length of the CDR3 is 16 residues. The CDR3 loop is CASSFRSGTGNTEAFF. The CDR3 DNA follows: TGTGCCAGCAGCTTCCGCTCCGGGACAGGGAACACTGAAGCTTTCTTT.

This rearrangement joins TRBV18 to TRBJ1-2; maybe TRBD1 (5 bases). Germline V gene data show CDR1 as KGHSH and CDR2 as LQKENI. Trimming removed 0 bases at V and 4 bases at J, with 15 bases between. There are 16 residues in the CDR3. This CDR3 reads CASSPPNMGRGYGYTF. The CDR3 bases are TGTGCCAGCTCACCACCCAATATGGGGCGAGGCTATGGCTACACCTTC.

V usage is TRBV12-5 and J usage is TRBJ1-2; 9 bases fit TRBD1. Per the germline V gene, CDR1 is LGHNT and CDR2 is FRNRAP. V was clipped by 2 bases and J by 0 bases; unmatched bases: 7. The CDR3 runs to 17 residues. The chain's CDR3 is CASGLTGQGRTNYGYTF. The CDR3 DNA is TGTGCTAGTGGTTTGACTGGACAGGGGCGGACTAACTATGGCTACACCTTC.

This rearrangement joins TRBV30 to TRBJ2-5; tentatively, D is TRBD2 (5 bases). The CDR3 consists of 17 residues. V was pared by 0 bases and J by 2 bases, with 19 bases between. The germline CDR1 and CDR2 sequences are GTSNPN and SVGIG (reference sequence). DNA for the CDR3: TGTGCCTGGAGTGTACGGGGTGGGTCCCCTCGGCAAGAGACCCAGTACTTC. Its protein product is CAWSVRGGSPRQETQYF.

There are a few counts of this clone. This CDR3 reads CASSFWGVKSTDTQYF. For the CDR3, the DNA is TGTGCCAGCAGTTTCTGGGGGGTGAAGAGCACAGATACGCAGTATTTT. The chain links TRBV27 to TRBJ2-3, with D tentatively TRBD2 (6 bases). CDR3 length: 16 amino acids. Trimming removed 3 bases at V and 0 bases at J, with 13 bases between. Germline CDR1 and CDR2: MNHEY and SMNVEV (reference sequence).

This clone was found a few times. The V gene is TRBV14, the J gene TRBJ1-4; TRBD1 might be the D (5 bases). Per the germline V gene, CDR1 is SGHDN and CDR2 is FVKESK. The CDR3 covers 16 residues. Trimming shortened V by 2 bases and J by 5 bases, and 15 bases separated the two germline ends. CDR3 nucleotides: TGTGCCAGCAGCCAACCCAGGACACTCACGAATGAAAAACTGTTTTTT. Its translation is CASSQPRTLTNEKLFF.

V usage is TRBV19 and J usage is TRBJ2-1, with 11 bases identical to TRBD2. CDR1 and CDR2 from the germline V gene are LNHDA and SQIVND (reference sequence). CDR3 length equals 16 residues. V lost 5 bases and J lost 2; bases outside the gene matches: 5. The chain's CDR3 is CASSPPSGGPYNEQFF. CDR3 bases: TGTGCCAGTAGTCCCCCTAGCGGGGGGCCCTACAATGAGCAGTTCTTC.

Note on this clone: A clone one base away is much larger, so this may be a read error. In the same sample, other DNA sequences code for this CDR3. The rearrangement joins TRBV29-1 to TRBJ2-5; 11 nucleotides match TRBD2. CDR1 is SQVTM and CDR2 is ANQGSEA in the germline V gene. Trimming at V came to 5 bases and at J to 3 bases, leaving 2 bases not matched to a gene. This CDR3 is 13 amino acids long. The chain's CDR3 is CSVQTSGEETQYF. CDR3 in DNA: TGCAGCGTTCAGACTAGCGGGGAAGAGACCCAGTACTTC.

This clone was observed a handful of times. V is TRBV28 and J is TRBJ2-2; TRBD1 aligns across 11 bases. V lost 4 bases and J lost 6; bases outside the gene matches: 7. CDR3 size: 16 residues. Germline V gene lookup returns CDR1 MDHEN and CDR2 SYDVKM. The CDR3, as DNA: TGTGCCAGCAGTTCCACGCGGACAGGGGGCTCCGGGGAGCTGTTTTTT. This translates into CASSSTRTGGSGELFF.

The V and J genes are TRBV27 and TRBJ1-5, with D unresolved. CDR3 length: 15 amino acids. The V and J ends lost 5 bases and 1 base respectively, with 12 bases between them. In germline, CDR1 is MNHEY, CDR2 SMNVEV (reference sequence). CDR3 in DNA: TGTGCCAGCAGTCTGAACTCGGGAAGCAATCAGCCCCAGCATTTT. Protein sequence: CASSLNSGSNQPQHF.

This clone was observed a single time. The J gene is TRBJ1-5, the V gene TRBV5-5; D unclear. Germline V CDR1 and CDR2: SGHKS, YYEKEE (reference sequence). This CDR3 contains 14 residues. Trimming shortened V by 3 bases and J by 6 bases, and 13 bases separated the two germline ends. In nucleotides, the CDR3 is TGTGCCAGCAGCTGGGAGGTGCGGGGTCAGCCCCAGCATTTT. It encodes CASSWEVRGQPQHF.

The V and J genes are TRBV6-4 and TRBJ2-1; 8 bases fit TRBD2. Trimming removed 6 bases from V and 0 bases from J; junction bases left unmatched: 4. The CDR3 extends over 15 amino acids. The germline V gene has CDR1 MRHNA and CDR2 SNTAGT. The CDR3: CASSVRGGSYNEQFF. The CDR3 DNA reads TGTGCCAGCAGCGTTCGGGGGGGCTCCTACAATGAGCAGTTCTTC.

This clone showed up just once. The rearrangement links TRBV6-5 to TRBJ1-2; maybe TRBD1 (6 bases). The CDR3 sequence is 12 residues long. Germline V gene data show CDR1 as MNHEY and CDR2 as SVGAGI. V dropped 6 bases and J dropped 8 bases, with 13 bases sitting between them. The DNA for the CDR3 is TGTGCCAGCAGGCCAGGGGAGGGAGGCTACACCTTC. It translates to CASRPGEGGYTF.